The sequence of this T cell receptor beta chain was determined in a study of neurological immune-mediated disorders. Study-level results: The greatest degree of TCR clonal expansion was observed in HTLV-1-associated myelopathy, with the lowest in multiple sclerosis, below that of healthy controls.

The unsorted libraries were generated from a total of 2 million PBMCs, which had been stored in RNAlater at -80 C. The table lists this clonotype with many counts. The antigen is undetermined. The cDNA was generated by 5'RACE with 10-nucleotide random UMIs. Over 170 million TCR-beta sequences, together covering 15-18 subjects, were produced by every individual sequencing run that was carried out. TCRdb re-analysed the 5' RACE reads in MiXCR, keeping a single row per CDR3 protein. The sample lists tens of thousands of distinct CDR3 sequences; 8.5% to 12% were seen once. Germline lookup yields CDR1 SGHRS and CDR2 YFSETQ. V was clipped by 0 bases and J by 1 base; unmatched bases: 12. This CDR3 has 19 residues.

The sequence came from a woman aged 60-75 years with HTLV-1-associated myelopathy (HAM/TSP). The chain carries TRBV5-1 and TRBJ2-2, with TRBD1 identical over 7 bases. The sample was PBMCs. CDR3 sequence: CASSLVGLGTAMNTGELFF. The CDR3 DNA reads TGCGCCAGCAGCTTGGTGGGCCTCGGGACAGCTATGAACACCGGGGAGCTGTTTTTT.